This T cell receptor (beta chain) came from a study of T cell responses to AZD1222 COVID-19 vaccine. Findings and caveats of the study: Targeting of unmutated variant regions was reportedly seen in nearly half of spike-specific TCRs.

About this clone: Its antigen is currently unknown.

Produced via immunoSEQ multiplex PCR; TCRdb's table is partial and in-frame only. Here the sample spans some 160,000 clones, 80% to 95% being singletons. The CDR3 runs 12 residues. V lost 8 bases and J lost 10, with 17 bases in between. Germline V lookup: CDR1 MDHEN, CDR2 SYDVKM. The source is an adult in good health. The chain employs TRBV28 and TRBJ1-2, with D uncertain. Source: peripheral blood, taken on day 0 of AZD1222 vaccination. The CDR3 spells CASRTGGLVYTF. The CDR3 nucleotides read TGTGCCAGCCGCACGGGAGGGTTGGTCTACACCTTC.